This T cell receptor (beta chain) was recovered during a study of blood T cell repertoires in COVID-19. About the study: T cells, B-cell-depleted T cells, or PBMCs provided the cDNA or gDNA that served as material.

Germline V lookup: CDR1 KGHDR, CDR2 SFDVKD. The J segment lost 1 base and the V segment lost 3 bases, leaving 9 bases of the junction unmatched. The CDR3 runs to 17 residues. Sequencing used immunoSEQ multiplex PCR; TCRdb keeps in-frame clones, though not all of them. The data contain 90,000 to 100,000 clones, approximately 91% of them singletons. Material: peripheral blood. This receptor was obtained from a man in his sixties with COVID-19, enrolled during active disease. The V call is TRBV24-1, the J call TRBJ2-5; TRBD2 aligns across 8 bases. The chain's CDR3 is CATSDPGTGGPQETQYF. DNA of the CDR3: TGTGCCACCAGTGATCCTGGGACGGGAGGGCCCCAAGAGACCCAGTACTTC.